This T cell receptor beta chain derives from a study of T cell responses to AZD1222 COVID-19 vaccine. Data came from immunoSEQ multiplex PCR; TCRdb stores just in-frame clones and leaves some out. The repertoire includes some 83,000 clones, 70% to 90% of them detected once, and approximately 5.7% sits in the top ten. V lost 3 bases and J 14 bases, leaving 19 bases between the germline ends. The CDR3 is made up of 13 amino acids. Germline assignment: CDR1 LNHDA and CDR2 SQIVND (reference sequence). This TCR came from an adult in good health. The source material was peripheral blood, sampled on day 0 of AZD1222 vaccination. The chain combines TRBV19 with TRBJ1-2; a possible D gene is TRBD1 (6 bases). The CDR3 protein is CASSIINTQGWTF. In DNA form, the CDR3 reads TGTGCCAGTAGTATCATTAATACCCAGGGGTGGACCTTC.